This record looks at one T cell receptor (beta chain) sequence and its context. Its antigen is unidentified. The data originate from a study of shared clonotypes between healthy human individuals. Study as a whole: Donors were a couple of women and three men aged 18 to 49.

General observations from the study: Shared clonotypes: roughly 5% naive CD4, 3% to 3.5% naive CD8, about 2.5% memory CD4, 0.4% memory CD8. The study's rarefaction showed incomplete sorted-subset sequencing despite large depth.

TCRdb's copy holds only in-frame clones and misses some; the assay was immunoSEQ multiplex PCR. The data show approximately 720,000 clones, with about 90% seen just once and 20% to 25% held by the top ten. Terminally differentiated effector memory CD45RA+ cells were excluded by CCR7 positive selection of CD45RO-negative cells. Donors comprised only Caucasian adults living in Nashville, Tennessee. V was shortened by 0 bases and J by 7 bases, with 21 bases between the two germline ends. CDR3 length: 17 residues. Germline-derived CDR1 and CDR2 are SGHAT and FQNNGV. The V and J genes are TRBV11-2 and TRBJ1-2, with D possibly matching TRBD1 (5 bases). The receptor's source is a man aged 25 to 45 in good health. The sequenced sample was naive CD8+ T cells sorted from blood. The CDR3 loop is CASSLDIPSGRLFGYTF. The CDR3 DNA sequence: TGTGCCAGCAGCTTAGATATTCCCTCGGGACGACTTTTTGGCTACACCTTC.